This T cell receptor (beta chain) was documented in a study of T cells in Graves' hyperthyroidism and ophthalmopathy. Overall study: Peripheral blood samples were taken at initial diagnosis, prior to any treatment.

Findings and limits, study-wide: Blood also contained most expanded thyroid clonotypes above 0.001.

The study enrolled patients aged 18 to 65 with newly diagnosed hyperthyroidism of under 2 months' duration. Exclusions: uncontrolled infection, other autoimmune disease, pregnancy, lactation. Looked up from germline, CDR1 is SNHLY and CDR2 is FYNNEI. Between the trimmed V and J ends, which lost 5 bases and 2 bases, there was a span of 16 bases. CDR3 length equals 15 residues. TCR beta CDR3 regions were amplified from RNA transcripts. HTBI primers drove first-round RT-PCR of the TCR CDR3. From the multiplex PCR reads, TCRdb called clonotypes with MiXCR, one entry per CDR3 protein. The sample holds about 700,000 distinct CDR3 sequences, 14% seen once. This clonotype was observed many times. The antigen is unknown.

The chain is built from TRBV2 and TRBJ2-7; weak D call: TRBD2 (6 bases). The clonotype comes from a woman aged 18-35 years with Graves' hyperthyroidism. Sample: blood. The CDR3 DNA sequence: TGTGCCAGCAGTATGGGAAATAGCGGTACCTACGAGCAGTACTTC. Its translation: CASSMGNSGTYEQYF.